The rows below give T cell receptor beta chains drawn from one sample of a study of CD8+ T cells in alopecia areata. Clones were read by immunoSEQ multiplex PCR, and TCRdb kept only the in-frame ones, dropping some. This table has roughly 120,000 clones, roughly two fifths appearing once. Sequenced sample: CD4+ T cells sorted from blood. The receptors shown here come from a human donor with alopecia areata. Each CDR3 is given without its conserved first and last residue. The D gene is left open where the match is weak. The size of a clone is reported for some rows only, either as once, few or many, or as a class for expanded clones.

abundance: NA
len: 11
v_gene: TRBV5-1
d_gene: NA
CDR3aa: ASGADSHNEQF

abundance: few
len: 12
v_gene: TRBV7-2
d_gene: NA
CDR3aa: ASSFRQFTDTQY

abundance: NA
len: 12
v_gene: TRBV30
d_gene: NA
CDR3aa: ASGRPGGNQPQH

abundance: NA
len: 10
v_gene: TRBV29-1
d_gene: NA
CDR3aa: SVEVQESGYT

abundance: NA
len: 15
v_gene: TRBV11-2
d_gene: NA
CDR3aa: ASSLVWAPSGANVLT

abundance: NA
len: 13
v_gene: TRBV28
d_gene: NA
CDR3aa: ASSSGGGLQYEQY

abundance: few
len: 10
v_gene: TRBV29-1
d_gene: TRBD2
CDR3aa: SVGGGLETQY

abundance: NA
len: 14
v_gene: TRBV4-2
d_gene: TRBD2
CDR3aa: ASSLGLAESSYEQY

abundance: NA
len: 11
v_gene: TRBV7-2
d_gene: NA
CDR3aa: ASSFTGINEQF

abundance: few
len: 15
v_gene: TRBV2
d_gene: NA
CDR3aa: ASSLDRYGSGANVLT

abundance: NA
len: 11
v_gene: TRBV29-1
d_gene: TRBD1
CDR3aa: SGRGTVTEKLF

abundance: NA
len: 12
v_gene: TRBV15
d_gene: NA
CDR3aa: ATSRDVSSYEQY

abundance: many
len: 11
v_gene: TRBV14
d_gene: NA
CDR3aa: ASSPGRNYGYT

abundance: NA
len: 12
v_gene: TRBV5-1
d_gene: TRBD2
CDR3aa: ASSPSGVSYEQY

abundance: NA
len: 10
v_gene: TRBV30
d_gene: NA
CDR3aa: AWSRLAYEQY

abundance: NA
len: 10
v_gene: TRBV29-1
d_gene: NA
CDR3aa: SVDPSNYGYT

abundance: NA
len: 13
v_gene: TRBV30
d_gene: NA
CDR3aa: ATTRGAGGANVLT

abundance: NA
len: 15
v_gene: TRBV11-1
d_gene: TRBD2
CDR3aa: ASSLGPMRRGDNEQF

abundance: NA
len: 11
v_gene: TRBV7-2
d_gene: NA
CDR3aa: ASSFPPGLTQY